These 27 T cell receptor beta chains originate from one sample sequenced in a study of technical replicates of blood from a handful of donors. Repertoires were generated with immunoSEQ multiplex PCR, while TCRdb's copy carries only in-frame clones and drops some. The sample has some 11,000 clones, roughly 93% seen once; the top ten hold 7.5% to 9.5%. The specimen was PBMCs. The receptors derive from a human donor in good health.

The chain is built from TRBV7-6 and TRBJ2-7; TRBD2 aligns across 9 bases. V gave up 1 base and J gave up 5 bases; unmatched junction bases: 6. CDR3 length equals 15 residues. The germline gives CDR1 SGHVS, CDR2 FNYEAQ. The CDR3 coding sequence is TGTGCCAGCAGCTTAGTTGTAGCGGGAGAAAACGAGCAGTACTTC. Translation: CASSLVVAGENEQYF.

The chain uses TRBV27 and TRBJ2-3; TRBD2 is a possible D gene (5 bases). The germline gives CDR1 MNHEY, CDR2 SMNVEV (reference sequence). V was pared by 2 bases and J by 0 bases, with 6 bases between. This CDR3 region has 14 residues. CDR3 coding DNA: TGTGCCAGCAGTTTAGAGCGGAGCACAGATACGCAGTATTTT. This gives the protein CASSLERSTDTQYF.

V and J are TRBV7-2 and TRBJ1-2, with 11 bases aligning to TRBD1. Germline CDR1 and CDR2: SGHTA and FQGNSA. V shed 2 bases and J 6 bases; nucleotides not matched to a gene: 5. The CDR3 length is 15 residues. The CDR3 is CASSLRDRGYDGYTF. The CDR3 coding sequence is TGTGCCAGCAGCTTAAGGGACAGGGGGTACGATGGCTACACCTTC.

This sequence joins TRBV2 and TRBJ2-5; the match to TRBD2 covers 12 bases. J lost 5 bases, V lost 6 bases, and 7 bases had no gene match. Germline V CDR1 and CDR2: SNHLY, FYNNEI. The CDR3 spans 15 residues. The CDR3 spells CASRTLGTSGETQYF. The CDR3, as DNA: TGTGCCAGCAGGACGCTTGGGACTAGCGGGGAGACCCAGTACTTC.

This clone turned up a few times. The chain uses TRBV5-1 and TRBJ2-1; perhaps TRBD2 as D (6 bases). Germline V gene sequence: CDR1 SGHRS, CDR2 YFSETQ. Trimming took 2 bases from V and 9 from J, leaving 21 bases between them. CDR3 size: 16 residues. CDR3 sequence (DNA): TGCGCCAGCAGCTTAACCGGGACTGGGGGTATTGTTGAGCAGTTCTTC. This translates into CASSLTGTGGIVEQFF. Full variable domain (outside the CDR3, taken from reference TRBV5-1 and TRBJ2-1): KAGVTQTPRYLIKTRGQQVTLSCSPISGHRSVSWYQQTPGQGLQFLFEYFSETQRNKGNFPGRFSGRQFSNSRSEMNVSTLELGDSALYLCASSLTGTGGIVEQFFGPGTRLTVL.

The chain joins TRBV6-6 to TRBJ2-5; D call uncertain. V lost 5 bases, J lost 7 bases, and 11 bases lay in between. This CDR3 has 12 amino acids. Germline assignment: CDR1 MNHNY and CDR2 SVGAGI (reference sequence). The CDR3 sequence is CASSTDEVTQYF. CDR3 bases: TGTGCCAGCAGTACCGACGAGGTGACCCAGTACTTC.

The rearrangement links TRBV10-1 to TRBJ2-1; 14 positions agree with TRBD2. This CDR3 contains 14 residues. J gave up 10 bases and V 6 bases, and 5 bases lay outside the gene matches. Germline V gene lookup returns CDR1 WNHNN and CDR2 SYGVQD (reference sequence). DNA for the CDR3: TGCGCCAGCAGCGGGACTAGCGGGAGTTGGGAGCAGTTCTTC. Residues: CASSGTSGSWEQFF.

The chain has TRBV11-2 and TRBJ2-3, with D tentatively TRBD2 (6 bases). The CDR3 is 17 amino acids. Per the germline V gene, CDR1 is SGHAT and CDR2 is FQNNGV. The ends were cut back, 0 bases at V and 2 bases at J, with 15 bases in the middle. CDR3 sequence reads: CASSLDGGGGNTDTQYF. CDR3 sequence (DNA): TGTGCCAGCAGCTTAGATGGGGGAGGAGGGAACACAGATACGCAGTATTTT.

The rearrangement links TRBV5-1 to TRBJ2-2, with TRBD1 matching over 7 bases. The CDR3 totals 14 residues. Germline V lookup: CDR1 SGHRS, CDR2 YFSETQ. With 5 bases clipped from V and 8 bases from J, the junction kept 9 bases outside the gene matches. The chain's CDR3 is CASRDRTPEGELFF. The CDR3 DNA reads TGCGCCAGCAGGGACAGGACCCCTGAAGGGGAGCTGTTTTTT.

This clone has just one count. The chain couples TRBV18 to TRBJ2-2; 7 nucleotides agree with TRBD2. CDR1 is KGHSH, CDR2 LQKENI, per germline. V lost 0 bases and J lost 7; bases outside the gene matches: 2. This CDR3 contains 14 residues. The CDR3 DNA follows: TGTGCCAGCTCACCACCTCCTAGCGGCGGGGAGCTGTTTTTT. Translating it yields CASSPPPSGGELFF. Full variable domain (outside the CDR3, taken from reference TRBV18 and TRBJ2-2): NAGVMQNPRHLVRRRGQEARLRCSPMKGHSHVYWYRQLPEEGLKFMVYLQKENIIDESGMPKERFSAEFPKEGPSILRIQQVVRGDSAAYFCASSPPPSGGELFFGEGSRLTVL.

The chain uses TRBV9 and TRBJ2-1; D gene uncertain. Germline V gene data show CDR1 as SGDLS and CDR2 as YYNGEE. Deletions cut 0 bases from V and 10 bases from J, with 14 bases between. The CDR3 has 14 residues. CDR3 sequence (DNA): TGTGCCAGCAGCGTAGGGAGAGTCGAGAACGAGCAGTTCTTC. Amino acids: CASSVGRVENEQFF. The entire variable domain, with the rest obtained from reference TRBV9 and TRBJ2-1, is as follows: DSGVTQTPKHLITATGQRVTLRCSPRSGDLSVYWYQQSLDQGLQFLIQYYNGEERAKGNILERFSAQQFPDLHSELNLSSLELGDSALYFCASSVGRVENEQFFGPGTRLTVL.

The chain carries TRBV28 and TRBJ2-7, with 11 bases that match TRBD2. Per germline, CDR1 MDHEN and CDR2 SYDVKM. Losses at the gene ends were 7 bases for V and 6 bases for J; bases not matched to a gene: 8. The CDR3 runs 14 residues. CDR3 sequence: CASTELAGVGEQYF. The DNA of the CDR3 is TGTGCCAGCACCGAACTAGCGGGAGTGGGCGAGCAGTACTTC.

This chain links TRBV6-1 with TRBJ2-2; possibly TRBD2 for D (6 bases). CDR3 length equals 15 residues. V was cut by 7 bases and J by 3 bases, with 15 bases left in between. Germline values: CDR1 MNHNS, CDR2 SASEGT. CDR3 sequence (DNA): TGTGCCAGCACCCTAGGTGGGGGGTACACCGGGGAGCTGTTTTTT. Its protein product is CASTLGGGYTGELFF.

The V call is TRBV6-1, the J call TRBJ2-2; the D gene is possibly TRBD2 (6 bases). The CDR3 totals 15 residues. Germline loops: CDR1 MNHNS, CDR2 SASEGT. Trimming stripped 10 bases from V and 6 bases from J, with 21 bases between. CDR3 DNA: TGTGCCAAGCCCGGGGGACGAAGTAGGTCCGGGGAGCTGTTTTTT. Protein product: CAKPGGRSRSGELFF.

The chain joins TRBV18 to TRBJ2-2, with D unresolved. CDR3 length: 14 residues. The V gene's germline CDR1 is KGHSH and CDR2 LQKENI. Trimming stripped 3 bases from V and 0 bases from J, with 5 bases between. In DNA form, the CDR3 reads TGTGCCAGCTCACCGGGCACGAACACCGGGGAGCTGTTTTTT. Its translation is CASSPGTNTGELFF.

The gene calls are TRBV13 and TRBJ2-3, with D perhaps TRBD1 (5 bases). This CDR3 has 19 amino acids. Germline loops: CDR1 PRHDT, CDR2 FYEKMQ (reference sequence). V was clipped by 2 bases and J by 3 bases, with 24 bases between them. The CDR3 loop is CASSLTLSSDSLDTDTQYF. DNA for the CDR3: TGTGCCAGCAGCTTAACTCTCTCATCTGACAGTCTGGATACAGATACGCAGTATTTT.

The chain employs TRBV5-5 and TRBJ2-7; maybe TRBD2 (5 bases). Trimming pared 1 base from V and 3 bases from J, leaving 14 bases between. Germline lookup yields CDR1 SGHKS and CDR2 YYEKEE (reference sequence). The CDR3 is 15 amino acids. The CDR3 DNA reads TGTGCCAGCAGCTTGTGGCCAGGTGAGGGCTACGAGCAGTACTTC. Protein: CASSLWPGEGYEQYF.

Only one count was recorded for this clone. The rearrangement links TRBV2 to TRBJ2-1, with TRBD2 matching 7 bases. Unmatched junction bases numbered 9, after V lost 6 bases and J lost 4 bases. This CDR3 spans 15 amino acids. The germline CDR1 and CDR2 sequences are SNHLY and FYNNEI. The CDR3 DNA sequence: TGTGCCAGCAGGTCTTTTGGAGCGGGGTACAATGAGCAGTTCTTC. Its protein product is CASRSFGAGYNEQFF.

The rearrangement joins TRBV23-1 to TRBJ1-5, with 9 bases lining up with TRBD1. TRBV23-1 is treated as an ORF (open reading frame) with a function not yet certain. The J segment lost 7 bases and the V segment lost 3 bases, leaving 16 bases of the junction unmatched. CDR3 length: 18 residues. The chain's CDR3 is CASSHPGGGQGKRQPQHF. For the CDR3, the DNA is TGCGCCAGCAGTCACCCCGGAGGCGGACAGGGGAAGAGGCAGCCCCAGCATTTT.

The chain recombines TRBV7-9 with TRBJ1-2, with 9 bases identical to TRBD1. CDR1 is SEHNR, CDR2 FQNEAQ, per germline (reference sequence). This CDR3 has 16 residues. V lost 1 base and J lost 8; bases outside the gene matches: 11. In DNA, the CDR3 is TGTGCCAGCAGCTTAGGGGACAGGGCCCGCGCTATGGGCTACACCTTC. Translating it yields CASSLGDRARAMGYTF.

CDR3 sequence: CASSPAQGVGGLNTEAFF. The CDR3 coding sequence is TGTGCCAGCTCACCGGCGCAGGGGGTAGGGGGTTTGAACACTGAAGCTTTCTTT. J is TRBJ1-1 and V is TRBV18, with 7 bases that match TRBD1. In germline, CDR1 is KGHSH, CDR2 LQKENI. J lost 0 bases, V lost 3 bases, and 13 bases had no gene match. This CDR3 is built from 18 residues.

V gene TRBV30 combines with J gene TRBJ1-3, with 12 bases lining up with TRBD1. With 2 bases clipped from V and 4 bases from J, the junction kept 3 bases outside the gene matches. Germline V lookup: CDR1 GTSNPN, CDR2 SVGIG (reference sequence). The CDR3 loop spans 15 amino acids. The CDR3: CAWSRDRGPGNTIYF. The CDR3 DNA is TGTGCCTGGAGTAGGGACAGGGGGCCGGGAAACACCATATATTTT.

The chain has TRBV18 and TRBJ1-5, with D unclear. Per germline, CDR1 KGHSH and CDR2 LQKENI. V lost 1 base, J lost 3 bases, and 10 bases lay in between. The CDR3 contains 15 residues. CDR3 amino acids: CASSPQSGLNQPQHF. The CDR3 DNA sequence: TGTGCCAGCTCACCACAATCTGGGCTCAATCAGCCCCAGCATTTT.

This rearrangement joins TRBV11-2 to TRBJ2-5, with unresolved D. The germline V and J ends were trimmed by 1 base and 1 base, with 7 bases remaining between them. The V gene's germline CDR1 is SGHAT and CDR2 FQNNGV. The CDR3 loop spans 14 amino acids. DNA for the CDR3: TGTGCCAGCAGCTTAGGGCAGTCCCAAGAGACCCAGTACTTC. Protein: CASSLGQSQETQYF.

The chain uses TRBV11-3 and TRBJ2-6; possible D gene TRBD2, 6 bases. The length of the CDR3 is 16 residues. Germline V CDR1 and CDR2: SGHNT, YENEEA. Deletions cut 1 base from V and 2 bases from J, with 9 bases between. The CDR3 DNA is TGTGCCAGCAGCTTAGGCTCGGGAGCTGGGGCCAACGTCCTGACTTTC. Protein product: CASSLGSGAGANVLTF.

The gene calls are TRBV6-1 and TRBJ2-2, with 7 bases fitting TRBD2. CDR3 length: 15 residues. Germline lookup yields CDR1 MNHNS and CDR2 SASEGT. Trimming at V came to 1 base and at J to 4 bases, leaving 3 bases not matched to a gene. The CDR3 sequence: CASSEVTGGTGELFF. CDR3 sequence (DNA): TGTGCCAGCAGTGAAGTGACGGGAGGCACCGGGGAGCTGTTTTTT.

The chain has TRBV15 and TRBJ2-6, with a tentative D call TRBD1 (5 bases). V was clipped by 0 bases and J by 0 bases, with 12 bases between them. CDR3 length equals 18 residues. CDR1 LNHNV and CDR2 YYDKDF come from the germline V gene (reference sequence). The CDR3 sequence: CATSRDKQALSGANVLTF. The CDR3 bases are TGTGCCACCAGCAGAGATAAACAGGCCCTCTCTGGGGCCAACGTCCTGACTTTC.